This T cell receptor (beta chain) was observed in a study of T cells after yellow fever vaccination. Germline V gene sequence: CDR1 MNHEY, CDR2 SVGEGT. The germline V and J ends were trimmed by 2 bases and 4 bases, with 15 bases remaining between them. The CDR3 is made up of 15 amino acids. TCRdb passed the 5' RACE reads through MiXCR, listing each CDR3 protein once. This table has more than 300,000 distinct CDR3 sequences, roughly a tenth appearing once. This clonotype has just a few counts. The TCR was taken from a man aged 18-30 years who received the YFV17D yellow fever vaccine. The sequenced sample was CD4+ T cells sorted from PBMCs, obtained 45 days after the yellow fever booster vaccination. The chain joins TRBV6-2 or TRBV6-3 to TRBJ2-7, with D perhaps matching TRBD1 or TRBD2 (5 bases each). The chain's CDR3 is CASSYPRDALYEQYV. The CDR3 DNA sequence: TGTGCCAGCAGTTACCCAAGGGACGCTCTATACGAGCAGTACGTC.